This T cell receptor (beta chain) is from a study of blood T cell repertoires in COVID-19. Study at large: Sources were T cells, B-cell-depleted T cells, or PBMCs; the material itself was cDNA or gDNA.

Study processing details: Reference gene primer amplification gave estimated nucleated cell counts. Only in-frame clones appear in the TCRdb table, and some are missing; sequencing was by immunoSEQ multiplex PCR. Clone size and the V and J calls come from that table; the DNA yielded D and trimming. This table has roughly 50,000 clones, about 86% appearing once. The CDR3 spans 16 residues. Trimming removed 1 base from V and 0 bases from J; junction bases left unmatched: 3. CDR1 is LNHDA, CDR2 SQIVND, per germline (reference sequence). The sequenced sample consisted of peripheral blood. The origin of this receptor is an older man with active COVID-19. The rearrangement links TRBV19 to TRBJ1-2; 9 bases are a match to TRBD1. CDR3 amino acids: CASSIARTGANYGYTF. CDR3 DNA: TGTGCCAGTAGTATAGCCCGGACAGGGGCTAACTATGGCTACACCTTC.